The next 2 T cell receptor beta chains were all read from a single sample in a study of blood T cells in healthy people across ages. Together with a sample-barcoded 5' primer, a J-beta primer mix was included in a second PCR lasting about 6 to 12 cycles. TCRdb re-called the 5' RACE reads through MiXCR, storing one row per CDR3 protein. In the table there are fewer than 1.5 million distinct CDR3 sequences, roughly 45% of which are singletons. Material for sequencing was blood. The origin of the receptors is a woman between 18 and 29 years old in good health.

CDR3 nucleotide sequence: TGTGCCAGCAGTTTGACGGTGGACCAGTTCTTC. Translating gives CASSLTVDQFF. The gene calls are TRBV28 and TRBJ2-1; D uncertain. Looked up from germline, CDR1 is MDHEN and CDR2 is SYDVKM. The CDR3 totals 11 residues. V was shortened by 3 bases and J by 13 bases, with 10 bases between the two germline ends.

The chain employs TRBV6-1 and TRBJ2-1; 9 nucleotides match TRBD2. Losses at the gene ends were 8 bases for V and 3 bases for J; bases not matched to a gene: 8. The germline V gene has CDR1 MNHNS and CDR2 SASEGT. There are 15 residues in the CDR3. Here the CDR3 DNA reads TGTGCCAGCTCCGTAGCGGGAGTAAACTACAATGAGCAGTTCTTC. This sequence encodes CASSVAGVNYNEQFF.